These 8 T cell receptor beta chains were all obtained from the same sample, sequenced in a study of T-cell reconstitution after alpha-beta-depleted transplantation in children. Preparation of the TCRbeta library used unique molecular identifiers. TCRdb used MiXCR to reprocess the PCR reads, holding one entry per CDR3 protein. The table has 200,000 to 300,000 distinct CDR3 sequences, more than 20% seen once. Sequenced here: PBMCs, sampled before TCRalphabeta/CD19-depleted stem cell transplant. The receptors derive from a girl aged 2 to 10 with Fanconi anemia, due to receive a stem cell transplant.

This clonotype was seen only a few times. The rearrangement uses TRBV7-6 and TRBJ2-3; perhaps TRBD2 as D (6 bases). Deletions cut 3 bases from V and 1 base from J, with 14 bases between. The CDR3 is made up of 16 amino acids. Germline V CDR1 and CDR2: SGHVS, FNYEAQ. The CDR3 DNA sequence: TGTGCCAGCAGCTTCGGGACTCCAAGGGGCACAGATACGCAGTATTTT. It encodes CASSFGTPRGTDTQYF. Drawing the rest from reference TRBV7-6 and TRBJ2-3, the complete variable domain is GAGVSQSPRYKVTKRGQDVALRCDPISGHVSLYWYRQALGQGPEFLTYFNYEAQQDKSGLPNDRFSAERPEGSISTLTIQRTEQRDSAMYRCASSFGTPRGTDTQYFGPGTRLTVL.

This clonotype was picked up a small number of times. The V call is TRBV20-1, the J call TRBJ1-4; 7 bases align to TRBD1. The length of the CDR3 is 14 residues. J was trimmed by 8 bases and V by 2 bases; bases with no gene match: 8. Germline V gene data show CDR1 as DFQATT and CDR2 as SNEGSKA (reference sequence). Written as DNA, the CDR3 is TGCAGTGCTAGACCCGCGGGACAGCAAGAAAAACTGTTTTTT. This encodes CSARPAGQQEKLFF.

The V gene is TRBV19, the J gene TRBJ2-6, with 7 bases identical to TRBD1. CDR3 size: 19 residues. Germline CDR1 reads LNHDA; CDR2 reads SQIVND (reference sequence). Trimming took 5 bases from V and 2 from J; bases not matched to a gene: 15. The CDR3 bases are TGTGCCAGTAGTTCCACAGACAGGGTGAACCTCCCTGGGGCCAACGTCCTGACTTTC. Translated: CASSSTDRVNLPGANVLTF. Combining the CDR3 with reference TRBV19 and TRBJ2-6 gives the whole variable domain DGGITQSPKYLFRKEGQNVTLSCEQNLNHDAMYWYRQDPGQGLRLIYYSQIVNDFQKGDIAEGYSVSREKKESFPLTVTSAQKNPTAFYLCASSSTDRVNLPGANVLTFGAGSRLTVL.

The chain uses TRBV20-1 and TRBJ2-3; D is unresolved. Trimming left V 6 bases short and J 0 bases short, with 7 bases between. The CDR3 covers 12 residues. Germline assignment: CDR1 DFQATT and CDR2 SNEGSKA (reference sequence). The CDR3 DNA reads TGCAGTGCGTGGAAGAGCACAGATACGCAGTATTTT. Translated, it gives CSAWKSTDTQYF.

The V gene is TRBV20-1, the J gene TRBJ2-5, with TRBD2 identical over 12 bases. Germline CDR1 reads DFQATT; CDR2 reads SNEGSKA (reference sequence). This CDR3 spans 14 amino acids. Losses at the gene ends were 5 bases for V and 1 base for J; bases not matched to a gene: 2. The CDR3 coding sequence is TGCAGTGCTGGGACTAGCGGGTTCCAAGAGACCCAGTACTTC. Translated: CSAGTSGFQETQYF.

The sample holds many counts of this clonotype. The chain carries TRBV24-1 and TRBJ2-5; no reliable D call. Germline V gene lookup returns CDR1 KGHDR and CDR2 SFDVKD. CDR3 length equals 17 residues. V lost 2 bases to trimming and J lost 2 bases, with 17 bases between them. CDR3 sequence reads: CATSDSHEWTFQETQYF. The CDR3 bases are TGTGCCACCAGTGATTCCCACGAATGGACCTTTCAAGAGACCCAGTACTTC.

This clonotype was detected many times. The V and J genes are TRBV15 and TRBJ2-7, with 11 bases identical to TRBD1. The germline V gene has CDR1 LNHNV and CDR2 YYDKDF (reference sequence). V trimming: 3 bases; J trimming: 6 bases; junction bases outside the gene matches: 10. This CDR3 spans 16 amino acids. DNA of the CDR3: TGTGCCACCAGCAGTTTTATTAGGACAGGGGGCGCCGAGCAGTACTTC. Its protein product is CATSSFIRTGGAEQYF.

A word on this clonotype: The junction departs from the called germline gene at one end, perhaps through a read error. The gene calls are TRBV29-1 and TRBJ2-1, with D tentatively TRBD1 or TRBD2 (6 bases each). The CDR3 consists of 10 residues. Per the germline V gene, CDR1 is SQVTM and CDR2 is ANQGSEA. CDR3 in DNA: TGCAGCGTTGAATGGGGGGCGAGGGTCTTC. The encoded protein is CSVEWGARVF.